A single sample is the source of the 28 T cell receptor beta chains below, sequenced in a study of beta chain features in type 1 diabetes. Study-level results: Shorter TCRB CDR3s, moderately but significantly so, were found in Type 1 diabetes patients in all four CD4+ subsets.

These receptors' antigens are unknown. TCRB transcripts that were expressed got sequenced, as all of the isolated RNA had been reverse transcribed. Some clones are missing from TCRdb's copy, which holds only in-frame ones; the method was immunoSEQ multiplex PCR. This sample has about 180,000 clones; approximately 8.1% occur once, and the top ten carry roughly 0.5%. The specimen sequenced was central memory CD4+ T cells from blood. Source of these receptors: a man between 18 and 29 years old with type 1 diabetes.

This clone was counted only a few times. The chain has TRBV6-1 and TRBJ2-7, with TRBD1 matching over 11 bases. The CDR3 is made up of 15 amino acids. With 4 bases clipped from V and 4 bases from J, the junction kept 6 bases outside the gene matches. Germline V gene sequence: CDR1 MNHNS, CDR2 SASEGT. CDR3 sequence (DNA): TGTGCCAGCAGTGTCGGGACAGGGGGGCTGTACGAGCAGTACTTC. Translated, it gives CASSVGTGGLYEQYF.

This clone was detected only a few times. V gene TRBV5-1 combines with J gene TRBJ2-3; 10 nucleotides agree with TRBD2. The CDR3 loop spans 15 amino acids. Germline V gives CDR1 SGHRS, CDR2 YFSETQ. With 0 bases clipped from V and 7 bases from J, the junction kept 5 bases outside the gene matches. The CDR3 nucleotides are TGCGCCAGCAGCTTGGGGACTAGCGGCAGGAATACGCAGTATTTT. It specifies CASSLGTSGRNTQYF.

This chain's CDR3 is CASSQTEGLAGGQFF. The CDR3, as DNA: TGCGCCAGCAGCCAGACGGAGGGACTAGCGGGGGGGCAGTTCTTC. The chain uses TRBV4-1 and TRBJ2-1; 15 bases match TRBD2. V gave up 3 bases and J gave up 12 bases; unmatched junction bases: 6. The CDR3 consists of 15 residues. In germline, CDR1 is MGHRA, CDR2 YSYEKL.

The genes are TRBV7-2 and TRBJ1-2, with D possibly being TRBD1 (5 bases). The V end lost 6 bases, the J end lost 8 bases, and 22 bases lay between the germline ends. Germline CDR1 reads SGHTA; CDR2 reads FQGNSA. The CDR3 spans 15 residues. The CDR3 DNA follows: TGTGCCAGCAGTCCCGAACATTCTGGGGCGGTAGGCTACACCTTC. Protein sequence: CASSPEHSGAVGYTF.

Only a few counts were recorded for this clone. The chain combines TRBV27 with TRBJ2-7; TRBD2 matches at 11 bases. CDR3 length: 15 amino acids. Germline V CDR1 and CDR2: MNHEY, SMNVEV (reference sequence). The trim removed 7 bases at V and 7 bases at J, leaving 12 bases unmatched. The DNA of the CDR3 is TGTGCCAGCACCCTCGGATCTAGCGGGGGGAAGGAGCAGTACTTC. Amino acids: CASTLGSSGGKEQYF.

The chain carries TRBV9 and TRBJ1-6; 8 nucleotides line up with TRBD1. Germline V gene sequence: CDR1 SGDLS, CDR2 YYNGEE. The CDR3 extends over 16 amino acids. The V and J ends lost 3 bases and 5 bases, in that order; junction bases with no gene match: 7. CDR3 loop: CASSDGQGQDNSPLHF. The CDR3 DNA reads TGTGCCAGCAGCGATGGACAGGGTCAGGATAATTCACCCCTCCACTTT.

The V gene is TRBV11-2, the J gene TRBJ2-3, with D unclear. There are 15 residues in the CDR3. Trimming left V 5 bases short and J 2 bases short, with 14 bases between. Germline loops: CDR1 SGHAT, CDR2 FQNNGV. CDR3 DNA: TGTGCCAGCAGCCCCAATTCTAGAGCCACAGATACGCAGTATTTT. Protein product: CASSPNSRATDTQYF.

The chain carries TRBV5-1 and TRBJ1-2, with TRBD1 as a possible D gene (6 bases). The CDR3 extends over 14 amino acids. V lost 0 bases to trimming and J lost 2 bases, with 8 bases between them. The V gene's germline CDR1 is SGHRS and CDR2 YFSETQ. The CDR3 sequence is CASSLGGQNYGYTF. The CDR3, as DNA: TGCGCCAGCAGCTTGGGGGGGCAGAACTATGGCTACACCTTC.

The chain recombines TRBV10-3 with TRBJ1-2; 7 bases fit TRBD1. Germline lookup yields CDR1 ENHRY and CDR2 SYGVKD. V gave up 10 bases and J gave up 3 bases; unmatched junction bases: 8. The CDR3 runs 13 residues. The CDR3 DNA reads TGTGCCACCTGGACCGGGACAGACTATGGCTACACCTTC. It encodes CATWTGTDYGYTF.

V and J are TRBV6-5 and TRBJ1-4; no clear D gene. The CDR3 sequence is 14 residues long. V lost 2 bases and J lost 5, with 9 bases in between. Germline lookup yields CDR1 MNHEY and CDR2 SVGAGI. CDR3 loop: CASSYGRRNEKLFF. The CDR3 DNA follows: TGTGCCAGCAGTTACGGCAGAAGAAATGAAAAACTGTTTTTT.

This clone has more than one count but fewer than ten. The rearrangement links TRBV9 to TRBJ1-1; tentatively, D is TRBD1 (6 bases). The CDR3 length is 15 residues. Germline lookup yields CDR1 SGDLS and CDR2 YYNGEE. Trimming removed 3 bases at V and 5 bases at J, with 17 bases between. CDR3 region: CASSAPTRGGTEAFF. DNA of the CDR3: TGTGCCAGCAGCGCCCCGACGAGGGGGGGGACTGAAGCTTTCTTT.

CDR3 DNA sequence: TGTGCCAGCTCAGCGACTAGCGGACACACAGATACGCAGTATTTT. This gives the protein CASSATSGHTDTQYF. The V and J genes are TRBV18 and TRBJ2-3; 9 bases are shared with TRBD2. V trimming: 5 bases; J trimming: 2 bases; junction bases outside the gene matches: 5. CDR1 is KGHSH, CDR2 LQKENI, per germline. The length of the CDR3 is 15 residues.

This clone was detected a few times. The chain couples TRBV5-1 to TRBJ2-7, with 8 nucleotides matching TRBD2. V trimming: 4 bases; J trimming: 6 bases; junction bases outside the gene matches: 9. The CDR3 is made up of 14 amino acids. Per the germline V gene, CDR1 is SGHRS and CDR2 is YFSETQ. The CDR3 sequence is CASSGAGGVLEQYF. CDR3 bases: TGCGCCAGCAGCGGCGCGGGGGGCGTCCTCGAGCAGTACTTC.

This clone was seen ten or more times. V and J are TRBV20-1 and TRBJ2-5, with unresolved D. Trimming stripped 3 bases from V and 6 bases from J, with 5 bases between. CDR3 length: 10 residues. CDR1 DFQATT and CDR2 SNEGSKA come from the germline V gene (reference sequence). The CDR3 sequence is CSASRQTQYF. The CDR3 DNA is TGCAGTGCTAGTCGTCAGACCCAGTACTTC.

V and J are TRBV18 and TRBJ1-2; D not certain. Germline CDR1 KGHSH, CDR2 LQKENI. The CDR3 totals 13 residues. V was pared by 0 bases and J by 6 bases, with 8 bases between. The CDR3 DNA reads TGTGCCAGCTCACCACCGAGTGCCAATGGCTACACCTTC. Encoded protein: CASSPPSANGYTF.

As for this clone: Other nucleotide sequences from this sample produce the same CDR3. This chain links TRBV5-1 with TRBJ2-1, with 9 bases fitting TRBD2. There are 15 residues in the CDR3. Looked up from germline, CDR1 is SGHRS and CDR2 is YFSETQ. V shed 0 bases and J 7 bases; nucleotides not matched to a gene: 5. CDR3 protein: CASSLGLAAVNEQFF. CDR3 DNA sequence: TGCGCCAGCAGCTTGGGACTAGCGGCGGTAAATGAGCAGTTCTTC.

The rearrangement joins TRBV19 to TRBJ2-7, with 8 bases matching TRBD1. V lost 6 bases to trimming and J lost 1 base; unmatched junction nucleotides: 5. Germline assignment: CDR1 LNHDA and CDR2 SQIVND (reference sequence). The CDR3 spans 14 residues. CDR3 nucleotides: TGTGCCAGTAGCGTCGGGACAGGTTCCTACGAGCAGTACTTC. Translated: CASSVGTGSYEQYF.

This chain joins TRBV7-2 and TRBJ1-2, with unresolved D. Trimming took off 2 bases at V and 7 bases at J, with 8 bases between the two ends. The germline CDR1 and CDR2 sequences are SGHTA and FQGNSA. The CDR3 is 12 residues long. CDR3 sequence: CASSLQASGYTF. The CDR3 nucleotides read TGTGCCAGCAGCTTACAGGCCAGTGGCTACACCTTC. The entire variable domain, with the rest obtained from reference TRBV7-2 and TRBJ1-2, is as follows: GAGVSQSPSNKVTEKGKDVELRCDPISGHTALYWYRQSLGQGLEFLIYFQGNSAPDKSGLPSDRFSAERTGGSVSTLTIQRTQQEDSAVYLCASSLQASGYTFGSGTRLTVV.

The chain has TRBV5-1 and TRBJ1-4; TRBD1 matches 7 bases. From germline, CDR1 is SGHRS and CDR2 YFSETQ. This CDR3 is built from 15 residues. J gave up 8 bases and V 0 bases, and 7 bases lay outside the gene matches. CDR3: CASSLGGTEGEKLFF. CDR3 bases: TGCGCCAGCAGCTTGGGAGGGACAGAGGGAGAAAAACTGTTTTTT.

This clone was picked up a small number of times. The chain uses TRBV6-1 and TRBJ2-3, with 8 nucleotides matching TRBD1. Losses at the gene ends were 4 bases for V and 1 base for J; bases not matched to a gene: 1. The CDR3 is 14 residues long. Germline CDR1 reads MNHNS; CDR2 reads SASEGT. The CDR3 sequence: CASSAGQGTDTQYF. Here the CDR3 DNA reads TGTGCCAGCAGTGCGGGACAGGGCACAGATACGCAGTATTTT.

V is TRBV28 and J is TRBJ1-1; D ambiguous. Trimming removed 7 bases from V and 5 bases from J, with 14 bases in between. The CDR3 length is 13 residues. Germline assignment: CDR1 MDHEN and CDR2 SYDVKM. The CDR3, as DNA: TGTGCCAGCACCACCTGGGCGAATACTGAAGCTTTCTTT. Amino acids: CASTTWANTEAFF.

This clone came up a few times. The chain combines TRBV18 with TRBJ2-3, with 10 bases aligning to TRBD2. CDR1 and CDR2 from the germline V gene are KGHSH and LQKENI. The trim removed 6 bases at V and 0 bases at J, leaving 15 bases unmatched. The CDR3 is 19 residues long. The CDR3 region is CASSPVPGSTSGSTDTQYF. CDR3 sequence (DNA): TGTGCCAGCTCCCCAGTCCCGGGATCGACTAGCGGGAGCACAGATACGCAGTATTTT.

This clone has just a few counts. The chain combines TRBV19 with TRBJ1-1; D may be TRBD1 (5 bases). V lost 5 bases to trimming and J lost 4 bases, with 14 bases between them. Germline CDR1 reads LNHDA; CDR2 reads SQIVND (reference sequence). This CDR3 contains 14 residues. The CDR3 is CASSGHLGGTEAFF. In DNA, the CDR3 is TGTGCCAGTAGTGGACACCTGGGAGGCACTGAAGCTTTCTTT.

This clone showed up just a few times. This chain joins TRBV11-2 and TRBJ1-5; 9 bases fit TRBD1. Germline trimming cut 5 bases from V and 4 bases from J; bases unmatched to any gene: 3. The CDR3 consists of 14 residues. CDR1 and CDR2 from the germline V gene are SGHAT and FQNNGV. The CDR3 protein is CASSPGTGNQPQHF. CDR3 in DNA: TGTGCCAGCAGCCCCGGGACAGGGAATCAGCCCCAGCATTTT.

This clone was found a few times. The chain joins TRBV4-3 to TRBJ1-3, with D maybe TRBD1 (6 bases). Germline V CDR1 and CDR2: LGHNA, YSLEER. CDR3 length equals 15 residues. Deletions cut 1 base from V and 4 bases from J, with 11 bases between. The CDR3 reads CASSQGTGNGNTIYF. CDR3 bases: TGCGCCAGCAGCCAAGGAACAGGGAACGGAAACACCATATATTTT.

In its sample, this clone was seen a few times. V is TRBV18 and J is TRBJ2-1; 8 positions match TRBD1. Germline values: CDR1 KGHSH, CDR2 LQKENI. CDR3 length: 13 residues. With V trimmed by 3 bases and J by 6 bases, 1 base remained unmatched. The CDR3 sequence is CASSPTGANEQFF. Here the CDR3 DNA reads TGTGCCAGCTCACCGACAGGGGCCAATGAGCAGTTCTTC.

This clone was observed a handful of times. The rearrangement uses TRBV19 and TRBJ2-3; no definite D call. The CDR3 runs to 12 residues. Deletions cut 5 bases from V and 6 bases from J, with 9 bases between. Per germline, CDR1 LNHDA and CDR2 SQIVND (reference sequence). As DNA, the CDR3 is TGTGCCAGTAGTCGAGGAGCGGATACGCAGTATTTT. It codes for CASSRGADTQYF.

V gene TRBV7-2 combines with J gene TRBJ2-1, with D unresolved. Germline values: CDR1 SGHTA, CDR2 FQGNSA. This CDR3 has 15 residues. V lost 6 bases to trimming and J lost 0 bases, with 12 bases between them. The DNA of the CDR3 is TGTGCCAGCAGTTATCGAAGGAGCTCCTACAATGAGCAGTTCTTC. It translates to CASSYRRSSYNEQFF.